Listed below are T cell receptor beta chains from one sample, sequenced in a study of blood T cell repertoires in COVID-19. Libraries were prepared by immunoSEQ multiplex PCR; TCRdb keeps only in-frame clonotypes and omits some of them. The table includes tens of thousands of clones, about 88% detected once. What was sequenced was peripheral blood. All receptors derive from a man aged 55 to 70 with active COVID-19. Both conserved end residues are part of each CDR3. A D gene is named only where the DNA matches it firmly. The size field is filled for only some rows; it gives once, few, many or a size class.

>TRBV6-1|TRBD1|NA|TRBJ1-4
CASSEWTGANEKLFF
TGTGCCAGCAGTGAATGGACAGGGGCTAATGAAAAACTGTTTTTT
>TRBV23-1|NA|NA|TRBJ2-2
CASSQSTDMFANTGELFF
TGCGCCAGCAGTCAATCGACGGACATGTTCGCGAACACCGGGGAGCTGTTTTTT
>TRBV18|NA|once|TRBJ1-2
CASSPDTDRIYGYTF
TGTGCCAGCTCACCCGATACCGACAGGATCTATGGCTACACCTTC
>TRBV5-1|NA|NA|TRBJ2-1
CASSLVSAENEQFF
TGCGCCAGCAGCTTGGTGTCTGCGGAGAATGAGCAGTTCTTC
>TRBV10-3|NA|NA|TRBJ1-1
CAIKQGNTEAFF
TGTGCCATCAAACAGGGGAACACTGAAGCTTTCTTT
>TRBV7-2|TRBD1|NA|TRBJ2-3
CASSSGGVSTDTQYF
TGTGCCAGCAGCTCAGGGGGCGTAAGCACAGATACGCAGTATTTT
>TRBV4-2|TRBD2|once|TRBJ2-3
CASSQGAGVRTDTQYF
TGTGCCAGCAGCCAAGGGGCGGGAGTGAGGACAGATACGCAGTATTTT
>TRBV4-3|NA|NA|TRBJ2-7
CASSQGRSYEQYF
TGCGCCAGCAGCCAAGGCAGGTCCTACGAACAGTACTTC
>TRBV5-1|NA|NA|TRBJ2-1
CASSLARSVNEQFF
TGCGCCAGCAGCTTGGCGCGGAGCGTGAATGAGCAGTTCTTC
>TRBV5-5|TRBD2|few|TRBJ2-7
CASSPGLAGSEQYF
TGTGCCAGCAGCCCCGGACTAGCGGGAAGCGAGCAGTACTTC
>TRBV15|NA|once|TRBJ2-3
CATSSLGGTDTQYF
TGTGCCACCAGCAGTTTAGGAGGCACAGATACGCAGTATTTT
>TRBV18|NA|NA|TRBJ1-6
CASSPLGGELSPLHF
TGTGCCAGCTCGCCATTGGGAGGGGAGCTTTCACCCCTCCACTTT
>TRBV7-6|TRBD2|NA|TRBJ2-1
CASSAYSGPYNEQFF
TGTGCCAGCAGCGCTTATAGCGGGCCTTACAATGAGCAGTTCTTC
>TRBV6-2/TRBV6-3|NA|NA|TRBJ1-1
CASSGDSLNTEAFF
TGTGCCAGCAGTGGGGACTCCCTGAACACTGAAGCTTTCTTT
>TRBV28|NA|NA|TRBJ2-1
CASSLWTLSSDEQFF
TGTGCCAGCAGTTTATGGACTCTTTCGTCCGATGAGCAGTTCTTC
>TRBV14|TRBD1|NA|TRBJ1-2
CASSPRQGHGYTF
TGTGCCAGCAGCCCGCGACAGGGGCACGGCTACACCTTC
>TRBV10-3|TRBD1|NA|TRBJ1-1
CAISGGGMNTEAFF
TGTGCCATCAGTGGAGGGGGCATGAACACTGAAGCTTTCTTT
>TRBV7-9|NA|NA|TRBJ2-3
CASSYLSSTDTQYF
TGTGCCAGCAGCTACTTATCTAGCACAGATACGCAGTATTTT
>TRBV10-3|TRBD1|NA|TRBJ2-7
CAITTGGSSYEQYF
TGTGCCATCACTACAGGGGGAAGCTCCTACGAGCAGTACTTC
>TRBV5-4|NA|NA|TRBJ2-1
CASSLYSLSLNEQFF
TGTGCCAGCAGCTTGTATAGCCTAAGCCTCAATGAGCAGTTCTTC
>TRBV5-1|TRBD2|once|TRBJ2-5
CASSSWLGGVRQETQYF
TGCGCCAGCAGCTCTTGGTTGGGGGGGGTCCGCCAAGAGACCCAGTACTTC
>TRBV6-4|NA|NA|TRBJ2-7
CASSDGPDYEQYF
TGTGCCAGCAGTGACGGGCCAGACTACGAGCAGTACTTC
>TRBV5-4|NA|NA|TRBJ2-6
CASSLQGRNAGANVLTF
TGTGCCAGCAGCTTGCAGGGGAGAAATGCCGGGGCCAACGTCCTGACTTTC
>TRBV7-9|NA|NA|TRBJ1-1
CASNFSPGRGSRTEAFF
TGTGCCAGCAACTTCAGCCCGGGCAGGGGCTCACGGACTGAAGCTTTCTTT
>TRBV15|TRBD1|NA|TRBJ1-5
CATSRDGAGGQPQHF
TGTGCCACCAGCAGAGATGGTGCAGGGGGGCAGCCCCAGCATTTT
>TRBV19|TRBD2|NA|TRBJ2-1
CASSILAGGGTEQFF
TGTGCCAGTAGTATACTAGCGGGAGGGGGTACCGAGCAGTTCTTC
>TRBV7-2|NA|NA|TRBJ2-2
CASSSRLAVGGELFF
TGTGCCAGCAGCTCCCGACTGGCCGTGGGCGGGGAGCTGTTTTTT
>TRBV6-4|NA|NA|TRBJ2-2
CASSPTRAGGELFF
TGTGCCAGCAGCCCTACTAGAGCTGGTGGGGAGCTGTTTTTT
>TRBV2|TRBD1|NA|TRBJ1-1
CASDSQGWNTEAFF
TGTGCCAGCGATTCACAGGGGTGGAACACTGAAGCTTTCTTT
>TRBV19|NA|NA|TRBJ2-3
CASSIVFGGLTDTQYF
TGTGCCAGTAGTATAGTCTTCGGGGGGCTGACAGATACGCAGTATTTT
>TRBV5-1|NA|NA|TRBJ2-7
CASSLEGVYEQYF
TGCGCCAGCAGCTTGGAGGGAGTCTACGAGCAGTACTTC
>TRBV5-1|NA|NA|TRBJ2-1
CASSVTLGGYNEQFF
TGCGCCAGCAGCGTGACGTTGGGCGGGTACAATGAGCAGTTCTTC
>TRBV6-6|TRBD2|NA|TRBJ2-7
CATLKGTSGGFYEQYF
TGTGCCACCTTAAAAGGGACTAGCGGGGGTTTCTACGAGCAGTACTTC
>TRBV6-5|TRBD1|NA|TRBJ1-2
CASSRGQGGGYTF
TGTGCCAGCTCAAGAGGGCAGGGGGGTGGCTACACCTTC
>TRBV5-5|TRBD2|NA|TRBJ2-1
CASSLQAGKNNEQFF
TGTGCCAGCAGCTTGCAAGCGGGGAAGAACAATGAGCAGTTCTTC
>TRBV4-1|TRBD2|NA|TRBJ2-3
CASSQDWRGRAGDTQYF
TGCGCCAGCAGCCAAGATTGGCGCGGGAGGGCCGGAGATACGCAGTATTTT
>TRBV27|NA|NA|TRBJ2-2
CASSFGSGSRSIGELFF
TGTGCCAGCAGTTTCGGTAGCGGTTCAAGGTCGATCGGGGAGCTGTTTTTT
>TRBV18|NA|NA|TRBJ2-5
CASSPNPLLQETQYF
TGTGCCAGCTCACCAAACCCTCTCCTACAAGAGACCCAGTACTTC
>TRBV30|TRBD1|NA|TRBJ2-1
CAYIDRGVGNEQFF
TGTGCCTACATTGACAGGGGGGTAGGCAATGAGCAGTTCTTC
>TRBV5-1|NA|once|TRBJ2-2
CASSVGREAYRGTGELFF
TGCGCCAGCAGCGTGGGGCGCGAGGCTTACCGAGGCACCGGGGAGCTGTTTTTT
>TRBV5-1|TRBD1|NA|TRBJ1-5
CASSPGDRRYQPQHF
TGCGCCAGCAGCCCGGGGGACAGGCGATATCAGCCCCAGCATTTT
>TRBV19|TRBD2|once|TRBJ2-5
CASSIDREGTQYF
TGTGCCAGTAGTATAGATCGGGAGGGGACCCAGTACTTC
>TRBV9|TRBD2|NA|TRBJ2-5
CASSAGLAGGEETQYF
TGTGCCAGCAGCGCGGGACTAGCGGGAGGGGAGGAGACCCAGTACTTC
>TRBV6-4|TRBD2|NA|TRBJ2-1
CASSDSSGSYNEQFF
TGTGCCAGCAGTGACTCTAGCGGGTCTTACAATGAGCAGTTCTTC
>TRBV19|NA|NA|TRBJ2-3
CASTPGQSTDTQYF
TGTGCCAGTACCCCCGGACAGAGCACAGATACGCAGTATTTT
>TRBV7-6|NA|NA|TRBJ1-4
CASSLSSGGVNEKLFF
TGTGCCAGCAGCTTATCCTCTGGGGGGGTTAATGAAAAACTGTTTTTT
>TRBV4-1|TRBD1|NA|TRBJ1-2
CASSQGPLTGGGYTF
TGCGCCAGCAGCCAAGGGCCCTTGACAGGGGGAGGCTACACCTTC
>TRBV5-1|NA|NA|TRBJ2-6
CASSLDLSGANVLTF
TGCGCCAGCAGCTTGGATCTGTCTGGGGCCAACGTCCTGACTTTC
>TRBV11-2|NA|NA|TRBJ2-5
CASSFAGETQYF
TGTGCCAGCAGCTTTGCAGGAGAGACCCAGTACTTC
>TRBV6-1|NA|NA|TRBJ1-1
CASSTGTLKNGAFF
TGTGCCAGCAGTACCGGGACACTGAAAAACGGAGCTTTCTTT
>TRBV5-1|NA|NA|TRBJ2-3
CASSLNSPDTQYF
TGCGCCAGCAGCTTGAATAGCCCCGATACGCAGTATTTT
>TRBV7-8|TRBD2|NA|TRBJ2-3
CASSLRAGATDTQYF
TGTGCCAGCAGCTTAAGGGCGGGAGCAACAGATACGCAGTATTTT
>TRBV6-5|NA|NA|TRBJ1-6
CASRVLANSPLHF
TGTGCCAGCAGGGTTTTGGCTAATTCACCCCTCCACTTT
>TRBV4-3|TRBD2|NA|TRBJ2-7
CASSRGGSAYEQYF
TGCGCCAGCAGCCGGGGGGGGTCAGCCTACGAGCAGTACTTC
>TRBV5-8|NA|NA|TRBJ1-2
CASSSDTRGYGYTF
TGTGCCAGCAGCTCGGACACCCGTGGGTATGGCTACACCTTC
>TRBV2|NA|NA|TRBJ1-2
CASSEALQGSPGYTF
TGTGCCAGCAGTGAAGCGCTTCAGGGGAGCCCTGGCTACACCTTC
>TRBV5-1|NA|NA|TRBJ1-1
CASSFGGHAEAFF
TGCGCCAGCAGCTTTGGAGGGCACGCTGAAGCTTTCTTT
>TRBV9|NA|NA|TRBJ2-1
CASSVDPGDNEQFF
TGTGCCAGCAGCGTAGACCCAGGGGACAATGAGCAGTTCTTC
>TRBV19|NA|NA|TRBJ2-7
CASSISGPRREQYF
TGTGCCAGTAGCATTAGTGGCCCCAGGAGGGAGCAGTACTTC